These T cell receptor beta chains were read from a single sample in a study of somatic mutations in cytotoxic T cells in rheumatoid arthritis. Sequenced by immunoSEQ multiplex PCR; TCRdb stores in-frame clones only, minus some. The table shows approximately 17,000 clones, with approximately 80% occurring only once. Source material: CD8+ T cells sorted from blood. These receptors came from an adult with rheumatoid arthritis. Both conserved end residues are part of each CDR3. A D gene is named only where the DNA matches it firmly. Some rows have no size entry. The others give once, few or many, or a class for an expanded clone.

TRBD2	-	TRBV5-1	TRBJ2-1	TGCGCCAGCAGCTTCCCGACTAGCGGGGGCCTCTATTACAATGAGCAGTTCTTC	CASSFPTSGGLYYNEQFF
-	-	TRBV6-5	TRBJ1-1	TGTGCCAGCAGTTACGATGTGGGTTACACTGAAGCTTTCTTT	CASSYDVGYTEAFF
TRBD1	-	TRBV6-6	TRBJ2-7	TGTGCCAGCCAGGGGGTCTACGAGCAGTACTTC	CASQGVYEQYF
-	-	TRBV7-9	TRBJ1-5	TGTGCCAGCAGCGAGGTGGGGGGGAATCAGCCCCAGCATTTT	CASSEVGGNQPQHF
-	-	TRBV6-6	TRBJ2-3	TGTGCCAGCAGTTACCGACCCACAGATACGCAGTATTTT	CASSYRPTDTQYF
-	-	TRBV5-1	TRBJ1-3	TGCGCCAGCAGCTTGGTAGAGGTTAGCTCTGGAAACACCATATATTTT	CASSLVEVSSGNTIYF
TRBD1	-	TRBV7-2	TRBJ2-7	TGTGCCAGCAGCCGAGGTCCCCCGGGACAGGGAACGGGTGAGCAGTACTTC	CASSRGPPGQGTGEQYF
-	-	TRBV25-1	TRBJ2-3	TGTGCCAGCAGTGGAACCCTAGATACGCAGTATTTT	CASSGTLDTQYF
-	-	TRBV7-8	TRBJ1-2	TGTGCCAGCAGCTTAGGTACCGTCAGTTCCTATGGCTACACCTTC	CASSLGTVSSYGYTF
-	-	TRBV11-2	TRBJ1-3	TGTGCCAGCCGACTTACGGGGGCTGGAAACACCATATATTTT	CASRLTGAGNTIYF
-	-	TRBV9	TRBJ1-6	TGTGCCAGCAGCGTAGCAACGGACTCCTATAATTCACCCCTCCACTTT	CASSVATDSYNSPLHF
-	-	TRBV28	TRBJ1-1	TGTGCCAGCAGTTTTCGCCGATATTCTTGGGACATGTTGAACACTGAAGCTTTCTTT	CASSFRRYSWDMLNTEAFF
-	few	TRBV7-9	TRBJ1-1	TGTGCCAGCAGCTTAGTAGGCTCCGGTGACACTGAAGCTTTCTTT	CASSLVGSGDTEAFF
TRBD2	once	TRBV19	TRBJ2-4	TGTGCCAGTAGTATCATTAAGGCAGCGGGGGACGACAGAAACATTCAGTACTTC	CASSIIKAAGDDRNIQYF
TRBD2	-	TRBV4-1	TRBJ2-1	TGCGCCAGCAGCCCAGCCGGGACTAGCGGGGTAAATGAGCAGTTCTTC	CASSPAGTSGVNEQFF
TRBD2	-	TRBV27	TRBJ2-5	TGTGCCACTTCCTCCACGGGGGGGCCACAGACCCAGTACTTC	CATSSTGGPQTQYF
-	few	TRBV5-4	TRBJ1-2	TGTGCCAGCAGCTTTGATAGGGAAATCGGAGGTACCTTC	CASSFDREIGGTF
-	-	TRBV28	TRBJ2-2	TGTGCCAGCAGTTCCCACCGGGTCTACGGGGAGCTGTTTTTT	CASSSHRVYGELFF
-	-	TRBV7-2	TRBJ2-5	TGTGCCAGCAGCTTGGAATTTCGAGTTCAAGAGACCCAGTACTTC	CASSLEFRVQETQYF
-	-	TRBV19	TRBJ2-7	TGTGCCAGTAGGGGCTTGGGACACCCGACCTACGAGCAGTACTTC	CASRGLGHPTYEQYF
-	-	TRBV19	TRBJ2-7	TGTGCCAGTTCAGGGGCCCTTACTGACGAGCAGTACTTC	CASSGALTDEQYF
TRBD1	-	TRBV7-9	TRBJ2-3	TGTGCCAGCAGCTCGGACAGGGGGCACGATACGCAGTATTTT	CASSSDRGHDTQYF
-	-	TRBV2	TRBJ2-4	TGTGCCAGCATTTTTTCCGGGGTCGAAAACATTCAGTACTTC	CASIFSGVENIQYF
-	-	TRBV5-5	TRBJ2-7	TGTGCCAGCAGCTTGCTAACAACGCGCGCCTACGAGCAGTACTTC	CASSLLTTRAYEQYF
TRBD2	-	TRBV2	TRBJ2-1	TGTGCCAGCTATAGCGGGGGGGTTGGCAATGAGCAGTTCTTC	CASYSGGVGNEQFF
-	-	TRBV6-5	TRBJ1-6	TGTGCCAGCAGTTTACTCAACGTAGCGAATTCACCCCTCCACTTT	CASSLLNVANSPLHF
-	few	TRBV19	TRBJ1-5	TGTGCCAGTAGTATGTCCAATCAGCCCCAGCATTTT	CASSMSNQPQHF
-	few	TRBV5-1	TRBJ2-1	TGCGCCAGCAGCTTGAAAGGGTGGGATGAGCAGTTCTTC	CASSLKGWDEQFF
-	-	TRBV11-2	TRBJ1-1	TGTGCCAGCAGCTTAGTAAGGCGTGAAGCTTTCTTT	CASSLVRREAFF
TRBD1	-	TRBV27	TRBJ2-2	TGTGCCAGCAGTACGACAGGGGGAGTGTCCGGGGAGCTGTTTTTT	CASSTTGGVSGELFF
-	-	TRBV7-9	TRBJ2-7	TGTGCCAGCAGCTTAGCTGGGGTTCTTGAATACGAGCAGTACTTC	CASSLAGVLEYEQYF
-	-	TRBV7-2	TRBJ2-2	TGTGCCAGCAGCTTAGTGTCCGGGGCGAACACCGGGGAGCTGTTTTTT	CASSLVSGANTGELFF
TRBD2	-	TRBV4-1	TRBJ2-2	TGCGCCAGCAGCCAAGATCCCGGACTAGCGGGGGGGCTCACCGGGGAGCTGTTTTTT	CASSQDPGLAGGLTGELFF
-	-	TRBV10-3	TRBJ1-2	TGTGCCATCAGTGAGTCAGTCTGGGAAACCTATGGCTACACCTTC	CAISESVWETYGYTF
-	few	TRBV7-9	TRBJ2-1	TGTGCCAGCAGCTTGGTGTCCAGGGAGACCTACAATGAGCAGTTCTTC	CASSLVSRETYNEQFF
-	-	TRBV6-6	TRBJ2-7	TGTGCCAGCAGTTACGGTCAGAGAATGTCCTACGAGCAGTACTTC	CASSYGQRMSYEQYF
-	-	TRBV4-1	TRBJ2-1	TGCGCCAGCAGCCCCTCAGGGGTAAGGACCTACAATGAGCAGTTCTTC	CASSPSGVRTYNEQFF
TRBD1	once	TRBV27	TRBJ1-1	TGTGCCAGCAGTTCAACCTCAATCGCCGGGACAGGGCATTACGTCCTCGTTGAAGCTTTCTTT	CASSSTSIAGTGHYVLVEAFF
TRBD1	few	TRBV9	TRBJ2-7	TGTGCCAGCAGCTCCCCCGGGACAGGGTTCGACGAGCAGTACTTC	CASSSPGTGFDEQYF
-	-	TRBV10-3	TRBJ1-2	TGTGCCATCAGCGATCCAGGGAGATATGGCTACACCTTC	CAISDPGRYGYTF
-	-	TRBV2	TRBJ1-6	TGTGCCAGCAGTGAAGCGGAAATGAGGAAAGGGTCACCCCTCCACTTT	CASSEAEMRKGSPLHF
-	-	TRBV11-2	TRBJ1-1	TGTGCCAGCAGCTTAGTAGGGAGTGACAGCCCGAACACTGAAGCTTTCTTT	CASSLVGSDSPNTEAFF
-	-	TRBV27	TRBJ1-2	TGTGCCAGCACCCCCACCCGCAGGGCGGACTATGGCTACACCTTC	CASTPTRRADYGYTF
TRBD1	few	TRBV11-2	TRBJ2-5	TGTGCCAGCAGCCCCACAGGGGAAGAGACCCAGTACTTC	CASSPTGEETQYF
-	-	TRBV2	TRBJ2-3	TGTGCCAGCAGTACAGGTACAGATACGCAGTATTTT	CASSTGTDTQYF
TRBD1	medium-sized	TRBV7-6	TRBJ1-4	TGTGCCAGCAGCGCGACAGGGTTTAATGAAAAACTGTTTTTT	CASSATGFNEKLFF
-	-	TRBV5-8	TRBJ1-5	TGTGCCAGCAGCTTGCTCAGGAATCAGCCCCAGCATTTT	CASSLLRNQPQHF
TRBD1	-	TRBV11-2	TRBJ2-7	TGTGCCAGCGGAACCGGGACAGGGGCGTTTCGGGCCTACGAGCAGTACTTC	CASGTGTGAFRAYEQYF
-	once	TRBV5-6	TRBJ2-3	TGTGCCAGCAGCCGCCGCCCCGAGAGCACAGATACGCAGTATTTT	CASSRRPESTDTQYF
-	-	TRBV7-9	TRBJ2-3	TGTGCCAGCAGCTTATTATGGACGGAAATTAGCACAGATACGCAGTATTTT	CASSLLWTEISTDTQYF
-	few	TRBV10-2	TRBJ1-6	TGCGCCAGCCTTAATGGGGACGAGACTTATAATTCACCCCTCCACTTT	CASLNGDETYNSPLHF
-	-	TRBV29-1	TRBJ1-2	TGCAGCGTTTTCTCCGGCCGGGGGGCGGATGGCTACACCTTC	CSVFSGRGADGYTF